Following are 24 T cell receptor beta chains from one sample sequenced in a study of Tregs in tolerant kidney transplant recipients (dated by TCRdb to about 2019). Library preparation employed the immunoSEQ multiplex PCR assay. The immuneACCESS repertoire file appears here via TCRdb, limited to in-frame rearrangements. These files lack a portion of the clones; in checked studies, under half of the deficit traces to unresolved V genes, and the cause of the others is not known. Recorded for this sample are under 300,000 clones; about 80% of them occurred a single time. The leading ten clones occupy roughly 0.67% of the sample. The sample was CD4+ T cells from blood. Source of these receptors: a human donor in good health.

This clone was counted a single time. The chain has TRBV7-8 and TRBJ2-7, with D perhaps assigned TRBD1 or TRBD2 (5 bases each). Looked up from germline, CDR1 is SGHVS and CDR2 is FQNEAQ. The length of the CDR3 is 18 residues. The ends were cut back, 5 bases at V and 7 bases at J, with 30 bases in the middle. The CDR3, as DNA: TGTGCCAGCAGCACCGCTCCTGGAAGGGACGGAGGCACGGGGGAGCAGTACTTC. As protein: CASSTAPGRDGGTGEQYF.

The chain carries TRBV18 and TRBJ2-3, with no clear D. Germline lookup yields CDR1 KGHSH and CDR2 LQKENI. The V gene lost 2 bases and the J gene lost 3 bases, with 9 bases spanning the gap. The CDR3 spans 14 residues. The CDR3: CASSPGVGTDTQYF. Here the CDR3 DNA reads TGTGCCAGCTCACCAGGGGTAGGGACAGATACGCAGTATTTT. The variable domain in full, with the rest retrieved from reference TRBV18 and TRBJ2-3, is NAGVMQNPRHLVRRRGQEARLRCSPMKGHSHVYWYRQLPEEGLKFMVYLQKENIIDESGMPKERFSAEFPKEGPSILRIQQVVRGDSAAYFCASSPGVGTDTQYFGPGTRLTVL.

On this clone itself: This same CDR3 is encoded by further DNA sequences in the sample. This chain joins TRBV15 and TRBJ2-7; 7 nucleotides agree with TRBD2. V lost 1 base, J lost 2 bases, and 2 bases stayed unmatched. This CDR3 is built from 14 residues. The germline V gene encodes CDR1 LNHNV and CDR2 YYDKDF (reference sequence). The CDR3 loop is CATSRARGAYEQYF. The CDR3 region has the DNA TGTGCCACCAGCAGAGCCCGGGGGGCCTACGAGCAGTACTTC.

This clone occurred once. This chain links TRBV5-1 with TRBJ2-7, with 7 bases aligning to TRBD2. The CDR3 is 19 amino acids. V was pared by 0 bases and J by 5 bases, with 20 bases of the junction left unmatched. Germline assignment: CDR1 SGHRS and CDR2 YFSETQ. The CDR3 here is CASSLVGLRVGEGPHEQYF. The CDR3 DNA sequence: TGCGCCAGCAGCTTGGTAGGTCTACGGGTGGGGGAGGGCCCCCACGAGCAGTACTTC.

CDR3 coding DNA: TGCGCCAGCAGCTCCGGAGCAACTAATGAAAAACTGTTTTTT. Protein: CASSSGATNEKLFF. The rearrangement links TRBV5-1 to TRBJ1-4; D is unclear. V shed 3 bases and J shed 0 bases, with 6 bases lying between them. This CDR3 region has 14 residues. Looked up from germline, CDR1 is SGHRS and CDR2 is YFSETQ.

This sequence joins TRBV10-3 and TRBJ2-2, with D possibly matching TRBD2 (5 bases). Germline CDR1 reads ENHRY; CDR2 reads SYGVKD. Deletions cut 3 bases from V and 1 base from J, with 12 bases between. This CDR3 is 16 amino acids long. The CDR3 spells CAISDPGGGNTGELFF. CDR3 DNA: TGTGCCATCAGTGACCCCGGCGGAGGGAACACCGGGGAGCTGTTTTTT.

In its sample, this clone was seen a few times. V and J are TRBV2 and TRBJ2-1; D remains unclear. V lost 8 bases to trimming and J lost 0 bases, with 11 bases between them. The CDR3 has 14 amino acids. CDR1 is SNHLY, CDR2 FYNNEI, per germline. The CDR3 DNA reads as TGTGCCAGCGGCGGACCAAGCTCCTACAATGAGCAGTTCTTC. Translated, it gives CASGGPSSYNEQFF.

This clone was found once. The chain recombines TRBV6-1 with TRBJ2-7; either TRBD1 or TRBD2 may supply D (5 bases each). Per germline, CDR1 MNHNS and CDR2 SASEGT. CDR3 length equals 13 residues. V shed 7 bases and J shed 9 bases, with 19 bases lying between them. The CDR3 spells CASIRDRSAGQYF. In nucleotides, the CDR3 is TGTGCCAGCATAAGGGACCGATCGGCAGGGCAGTACTTC.

V is TRBV19 and J is TRBJ1-4; D is unclear. CDR3 length: 15 amino acids. Trimming took off 3 bases at V and 10 bases at J, with 18 bases between the two ends. Germline CDR1 and CDR2: LNHDA and SQIVND (reference sequence). The CDR3: CASSISRISGGKLFF. Written as DNA, the CDR3 is TGTGCCAGTAGTATTTCCAGGATTTCAGGAGGAAAACTGTTTTTT.

V and J are TRBV10-3 and TRBJ2-2; 10 positions agree with TRBD2. V shed 2 bases, J shed 0 bases, and the junction held 3 bases outside the gene matches. The CDR3 sequence is 17 residues long. From germline, CDR1 is ENHRY and CDR2 SYGVKD. The CDR3 sequence is CAISESGGAPNTGELFF. CDR3 DNA: TGTGCCATCAGTGAGAGCGGGGGGGCCCCGAACACCGGGGAGCTGTTTTTT.

The chain links TRBV6-1 to TRBJ2-7, with 7 bases fitting TRBD2. The CDR3 spans 13 residues. The trim removed 11 bases at V and 3 bases at J, leaving 10 bases unmatched. CDR1 MNHNS and CDR2 SASEGT come from the germline V gene. The CDR3 DNA sequence: TGTGCCGTACTTATGGGAGGGTACTACGAGCAGTACTTC. Protein product: CAVLMGGYYEQYF.

The genes are TRBV29-1 and TRBJ2-7, with D unresolved. Between the trimmed V and J ends, which lost 7 bases and 5 bases, there was a span of 18 bases. CDR1 and CDR2 (germline): SQVTM, ANQGSEA. The CDR3 is made up of 13 amino acids. The CDR3 coding sequence is TGCAGCGACCGACCCGTGGGGTATGACGAGCAGTACTTC. It translates to CSDRPVGYDEQYF.

The rearrangement links TRBV5-1 to TRBJ2-5; no clear D. V was pared by 4 bases and J by 2 bases, with 9 bases between. CDR1 and CDR2 (germline): SGHRS, YFSETQ. This CDR3 spans 13 amino acids. The CDR3 DNA reads TGCGCCAGCAGCGTGGAGACTCAAGAGACCCAGTACTTC. Its protein is CASSVETQETQYF.

The chain couples TRBV2 to TRBJ1-2; tentatively, D is TRBD1 (5 bases). This CDR3 is 16 amino acids long. Trimming took 1 base from V and 5 from J, leaving 17 bases between them. The germline gives CDR1 SNHLY, CDR2 FYNNEI. For the CDR3, the DNA is TGTGCCAGCAGTGAAGTTGGAGGGGATGACAATTATGGCTACACCTTC. Protein: CASSEVGGDDNYGYTF.

The genes are TRBV29-1 and TRBJ2-1, with TRBD2 matching over 7 bases. Germline assignment: CDR1 SQVTM and CDR2 ANQGSEA. This CDR3 comprises 15 residues. V was clipped by 4 bases and J by 1 base; unmatched bases: 7. The CDR3 bases are TGCAGCGTTGGGGGCGGGAGAAGTTCCTACAATGAGCAGTTCTTC. It codes for CSVGGGRSSYNEQFF.

Sample share makes this clone large (0.1 to 1%). The sample has other DNA sequences that encode this CDR3 too. V is TRBV10-1 and J is TRBJ1-2; no clear D gene. Germline CDR1 is WNHNN and CDR2 is SYGVQD (reference sequence). Trimming took off 0 bases at V and 8 bases at J, with 13 bases between the two ends. The CDR3 extends over 14 amino acids. CDR3 residues: CASSESTASSGYTF. The DNA of the CDR3 is TGCGCCAGCAGTGAGTCGACCGCATCCAGCGGCTACACCTTC.

The chain is built from TRBV10-2 and TRBJ2-7, with D maybe TRBD2 (6 bases). Per germline, CDR1 WSHSY and CDR2 SAAADI. This CDR3 comprises 15 residues. V gave up 6 bases and J gave up 3 bases, with 18 bases separating them. This CDR3 reads CASSGGLAGGYEQYF. CDR3 bases: TGCGCCAGCAGCGGCGGGCTAGCCGGGGGCTACGAGCAGTACTTC.

CDR3 in DNA: TGTGCCAGCAGCTTAAGGGGGGGCCATGAGCAGTTCTTC. It specifies CASSLRGGHEQFF. The chain uses TRBV7-9 and TRBJ2-1; a weak D match, TRBD2 (7 bases). V lost 2 bases and J 8 bases, leaving 10 bases between the germline ends. CDR1 and CDR2 from the germline V gene are SEHNR and FQNEAQ (reference sequence). The CDR3 consists of 13 residues. Full variable domain (rest looked up from reference TRBV7-9 and TRBJ2-1): DTGVSQNPRHKITKRGQNVTFRCDPISEHNRLYWYRQTLGQGPEFLTYFQNEAQLEKSRLLSDRFSAERPKGSFSTLEIQRTEQGDSAMYLCASSLRGGHEQFFGPGTRLTVL.

This rearrangement joins TRBV29-1 to TRBJ2-3; maybe TRBD1 (6 bases). The CDR3 is 16 residues long. Germline loops: CDR1 SQVTM, CDR2 ANQGSEA. V was clipped by 7 bases and J by 0 bases, with 20 bases between them. CDR3 DNA sequence: TGCAGCGCAACAGGGACGATACCCTTTAGCACAGATACGCAGTATTTT. Protein product: CSATGTIPFSTDTQYF.

The chain combines TRBV11-2 with TRBJ2-7, with D uncertain. This CDR3 is built from 13 residues. The germline gives CDR1 SGHAT, CDR2 FQNNGV. Trimming took 2 bases from V and 0 from J, leaving 5 bases between them. CDR3 residues: CASSLLYSYEQYF. CDR3 DNA: TGTGCCAGCAGCTTACTTTACTCCTACGAGCAGTACTTC.

The chain has TRBV2 and TRBJ2-7; D is perhaps TRBD2 (5 bases). The CDR3 sequence is 11 residues long. Germline CDR1 is SNHLY and CDR2 is FYNNEI. V lost 9 bases and J 6 bases, leaving 12 bases between the germline ends. The CDR3 DNA reads as TGTGCCAGGGAAGGACTTTGCGAGCAGTACTTC. Protein product: CAREGLCEQYF.

The chain couples TRBV9 to TRBJ1-2; D is unresolved. The CDR3 consists of 14 residues. The germline gives CDR1 SGDLS, CDR2 YYNGEE. V lost 0 bases, J lost 5 bases, and 11 bases lay in between. DNA for the CDR3: TGTGCCAGCAGCGTAGGAGGAGGCAGGTATGGCTACACCTTC. Residues: CASSVGGGRYGYTF. Filled out from reference TRBV9 and TRBJ1-2, the complete variable domain reads DSGVTQTPKHLITATGQRVTLRCSPRSGDLSVYWYQQSLDQGLQFLIQYYNGEERAKGNILERFSAQQFPDLHSELNLSSLELGDSALYFCASSVGGGRYGYTFGSGTRLTVV.

V gene TRBV11-1 combines with J gene TRBJ2-2; the match to TRBD2 covers 12 bases. V lost 2 bases and J lost 5; bases outside the gene matches: 9. CDR3 length: 18 residues. In germline, CDR1 is SGHAT, CDR2 FQDESV (reference sequence). The CDR3 DNA reads as TGTGCCAGCAGCTTAAGACTAGCGGGAGCAACGGGGACCGGGGAGCTGTTTTTT. Translation: CASSLRLAGATGTGELFF.

This clone was recorded once. The chain combines TRBV27 with TRBJ1-5; D is uncertain. The germline gives CDR1 MNHEY, CDR2 SMNVEV (reference sequence). Trimming removed 4 bases from V and 5 bases from J, with 9 bases in between. The CDR3 spans 13 residues. CDR3 nucleotide sequence: TGTGCCAGCAGTTCTAATGGGGATCAGCCCCAGCATTTT. Protein: CASSSNGDQPQHF.